These T cell receptor beta chains were read from a single sample in a study of OX40 agonist ivuxolimab in advanced cancers. TCRdb's table, derived via immunoSEQ multiplex PCR, lists solely in-frame clones and lacks some. The sample comprises about 79,000 clones, 88% of which are singletons, and over 4% rests with the top ten. The sequences come from CD4+ or CD8+ T cells sorted from blood, collected in a trial of the OX40 agonist ivuxolimab. The receptors here all came from an adult with an advanced solid tumor such as melanoma, head and neck, liver or kidney cancer. CDR3s include the opening cysteine and the closing phenylalanine or tryptophan. Fields, in order: J gene, D gene, V gene, clone size, CDR3 protein, CDR3 DNA. The D gene is left open where the match is weak. Where a row states a size, it is once, few, many or the class of an expanded clone; other rows omit it.

>TRBJ2-1|TRBD2|TRBV11-2|NA
CASSYTSGRDNEQFF
TGTGCCAGCAGCTATACTAGCGGGAGGGACAATGAGCAGTTCTTC
>TRBJ2-3|NA|TRBV5-4|NA
CASSSGFEDTQYF
TGTGCCAGCAGCTCAGGGTTTGAAGATACGCAGTATTTT
>TRBJ1-5|NA|TRBV10-3|NA
CAISEVGPNQPQHF
TGTGCCATCAGTGAGGTTGGGCCCAATCAGCCCCAGCATTTT
>TRBJ2-7|TRBD2|TRBV5-1|NA
CASGNPGGDEQYF
TGCGCCAGCGGAAATCCCGGGGGGGACGAGCAGTACTTC
>TRBJ2-7|TRBD1|TRBV19|NA
CASTTGDRSSYEQYF
TGTGCCAGCACAACGGGGGACAGGAGCTCCTACGAGCAGTACTTC
>TRBJ2-2|NA|TRBV7-6|NA
CASSLDLTGELFF
TGTGCCAGCAGCTTAGACCTCACCGGGGAGCTGTTTTTT
>TRBJ1-5|NA|TRBV2|NA
CASSELREYQPQHF
TGTGCCAGCAGTGAACTGAGGGAATATCAGCCCCAGCATTTT
>TRBJ1-2|NA|TRBV18|NA
CASSPPSLANYGYTF
TGTGCCAGCTCACCACCGTCCCTAGCTAACTATGGCTACACCTTC
>TRBJ2-3|TRBD2|TRBV4-1|NA
CASSQDSLAGTRTDTQYF
TGCGCCAGCAGCCAAGATTCGCTAGCGGGGACCCGCACAGATACGCAGTATTTT
>TRBJ2-1|NA|TRBV5-6|NA
CASSLPGYGYNEQFF
TGTGCCAGCAGCTTGCCAGGGTACGGGTACAATGAGCAGTTCTTC
>TRBJ2-7|TRBD1|TRBV11-2|NA
CASSLQGDSYEQYF
TGTGCCAGCAGCTTACAGGGGGACTCCTACGAGCAGTACTTC
>TRBJ2-3|NA|TRBV7-9|NA
CASSLESLVLDTQYF
TGTGCCAGCAGCTTAGAGTCGCTAGTGCTAGATACGCAGTATTTT
>TRBJ2-7|TRBD2|TRBV19|NA
CAPPSSGRAGEQYF
TGTGCCCCCCCATCAAGCGGGAGGGCAGGCGAGCAGTACTTC
>TRBJ2-1|TRBD2|TRBV6-1|NA
CASSEVNSGSFNEQFF
TGTGCCAGCAGTGAAGTGAATAGCGGGAGTTTCAATGAGCAGTTCTTC
>TRBJ2-1|TRBD2|TRBV29-1|NA
CSGGLAGNEQFF
TGCAGCGGTGGACTAGCGGGCAATGAGCAGTTCTTC
>TRBJ2-1|TRBD2|TRBV6-5|NA
CASSYGTSGSNEQFF
TGTGCCAGCAGTTACGGGACTAGCGGGAGTAATGAGCAGTTCTTC
>TRBJ2-1|TRBD2|TRBV7-2|NA
CASSLLQRGYNEQFF
TGTGCCAGCAGCCTACTCCAGCGGGGATACAATGAGCAGTTCTTC
>TRBJ1-2|TRBD1|TRBV2|NA
CASKGQGFYGYTF
TGTGCCAGCAAGGGACAGGGTTTCTATGGCTACACCTTC
>TRBJ2-7|TRBD2|TRBV19|NA
CASSLPSGSRDEQYF
TGTGCCAGTAGTCTGCCTAGCGGGAGTCGCGACGAGCAGTACTTC
>TRBJ2-3|NA|TRBV19|once
CASSGGPSTTDTQYF
TGTGCCAGTAGCGGAGGGCCCTCGACGACAGATACGCAGTATTTT
>TRBJ2-1|NA|TRBV6-1|NA
CASSEGVGSYNEQFF
TGTGCCAGCAGTGAAGGGGTCGGTTCCTACAATGAGCAGTTCTTC
>TRBJ2-5|TRBD1|TRBV5-1|once
CASSAPGTGGETQYF
TGCGCCAGCAGCGCCCCCGGGACAGGGGGGGAGACCCAGTACTTC
>TRBJ2-5|NA|TRBV29-1|NA
CSVGLNLRETQYF
TGCAGCGTCGGGTTAAACCTCCGGGAGACCCAGTACTTC
>TRBJ2-5|TRBD2|TRBV29-1|NA
CSVVIAGGPGETQYF
TGCAGCGTTGTAATAGCGGGAGGGCCGGGAGAGACCCAGTACTTC
>TRBJ1-5|NA|TRBV6-1|NA
CASTIIYPSNQPQHF
TGTGCCAGCACCATAATCTACCCTAGCAATCAGCCCCAGCATTTT
>TRBJ2-7|NA|TRBV7-6|few
CASSPSSTDRAYEQYF
TGTGCCAGCAGCCCTAGCTCGACAGATCGGGCCTACGAGCAGTACTTC
>TRBJ1-5|NA|TRBV19|NA
CASSVVGGYSNQPQHF
TGTGCCAGTAGTGTCGTAGGGGGATATAGCAATCAGCCCCAGCATTTT
>TRBJ2-1|TRBD2|TRBV6-1|NA
CASSAALGLAGKNEQFF
TGTGCCAGCAGTGCCGCCTTGGGACTAGCGGGAAAAAATGAGCAGTTCTTC
>TRBJ1-6|NA|TRBV14|NA
CASSQGAPGAGSPLHF
TGTGCCAGCAGCCAAGGGGCTCCTGGAGCAGGGTCACCCCTCCACTTT
>TRBJ1-5|TRBD1|TRBV6-1|NA
CASSTRGPNQPQHF
TGTGCCAGCAGCACCAGGGGGCCCAATCAGCCCCAGCATTTT
>TRBJ2-2|TRBD1|TRBV2|NA
CASSTRQGRGGELFF
TGTGCCAGCAGTACGCGACAGGGGCGGGGCGGGGAGCTGTTTTTT
>TRBJ2-7|TRBD1|TRBV4-1|NA
CASSQGTGAPYEQYF
TGCGCCAGCAGCCAAGGGACAGGGGCTCCCTACGAGCAGTACTTC
>TRBJ1-6|NA|TRBV2|NA
CASSSQPGDNSPLHF
TGTGCCAGCAGTTCACAACCTGGAGATAATTCACCCCTCCACTTT
>TRBJ1-6|NA|TRBV7-2|NA
CASSLDGSGNNSPLHF
TGTGCCAGCAGCTTAGATGGGTCGGGCAATAATTCACCCCTCCACTTT
>TRBJ2-2|NA|TRBV19|NA
CASSIGRGPVTGELFF
TGTGCCAGTAGTATAGGAAGGGGTCCCGTCACCGGGGAGCTGTTTTTT
>TRBJ2-1|NA|TRBV7-9|NA
CASSKEGRGEQFF
TGTGCCAGCAGCAAGGAAGGGCGCGGGGAGCAGTTCTTC
>TRBJ2-1|NA|TRBV7-3|NA
CASSSAHGYNEQFF
TGTGCCAGCAGCTCCGCGCACGGGTACAATGAGCAGTTCTTC
>TRBJ2-7|TRBD2|TRBV18|few
CASSPPGLASHEQYF
TGTGCCAGCTCACCCCCGGGACTAGCCAGCCACGAGCAGTACTTC
>TRBJ1-1|TRBD1|TRBV4-1|NA
CASSHLGQGQGNTEAFF
TGCGCCAGCAGCCACCTTGGACAGGGTCAGGGGAACACTGAAGCTTTCTTT
>TRBJ1-1|NA|TRBV6-6|few
CASEDGGRGTEAFF
TGTGCCAGCGAGGATGGGGGGCGGGGGACTGAAGCTTTCTTT
>TRBJ2-7|NA|TRBV5-1|NA
CASSLAGQTYEQYF
TGCGCCAGCAGCTTGGCCGGACAGACATACGAGCAGTACTTC
>TRBJ2-3|TRBD2|TRBV6-6|NA
CASSYGRADTQYF
TGTGCCAGCAGTTATGGGAGGGCAGATACGCAGTATTTT
>TRBJ1-1|NA|TRBV14|few
CASSQRWGEGITEAFF
TGTGCCAGCAGCCAACGATGGGGCGAAGGAATCACTGAAGCTTTCTTT
>TRBJ1-4|NA|TRBV27|NA
CASGKLGDGEKLFF
TGTGCCAGCGGAAAGCTAGGGGACGGGGAAAAACTGTTTTTT
>TRBJ1-5|NA|TRBV19|NA
CASSIDLPGQGPQHF
TGTGCCAGTAGTATAGATCTCCCAGGCCAAGGGCCCCAGCATTTT
>TRBJ2-1|TRBD2|TRBV19|NA
CASSPVLAGGHNEQFF
TGTGCCAGTAGCCCCGTTTTAGCGGGAGGGCACAATGAGCAGTTCTTC
>TRBJ1-1|TRBD1|TRBV28|NA
CASSTGGTEAFF
TGTGCCAGCAGCACAGGGGGAACTGAAGCTTTCTTT